This TCR beta chain was recovered during a study of control samples from healthy donors and cancer patients. Measured with immunoSEQ multiplex PCR; TCRdb has only the in-frame clones, and not every one. The sample holds about 180,000 clones, around 90% seen once. V was pared by 2 bases and J by 4 bases, with 11 bases between. Germline-derived CDR1 and CDR2 are MNHEY and SVGAGI. The CDR3 totals 14 residues. The chain carries TRBV6-5 and TRBJ1-1, with unresolved D. The clonotype was recovered from a woman aged 45-60 years in good health. The source material was blood. Here the CDR3 DNA reads TGTGCCAGCAGTTACAGGACCGGGGTCACTGAAGCTTTCTTT. This codes for CASSYRTGVTEAFF.